The T cell receptor (beta chain) described here comes from a study of naive and memory T cell subsets. Germline CDR1 reads LGHNA; CDR2 reads YSLEER. The CDR3 runs 14 residues. V was trimmed by 0 bases and J by 4 bases, leaving 9 bases between them. An oligonucleotide containing a UMI was ligated to the 3' end of TCR cDNA. Four PCR rounds used nested alpha and beta constant region primers plus the SP2 primer. From the 5' RACE reads, TCRdb called clonotypes with MiXCR, one entry per CDR3 protein. The sample has 55,000 to 70,000 distinct CDR3 sequences, 7.6% seen once; the top ten hold 9.8%. The clonotype comes from a female donor in good health. The chain couples TRBV4-3 to TRBJ1-2; D call uncertain. The CDR3 protein is CASSQDADFYGYTF. Here the CDR3 DNA reads TGCGCCAGCAGCCAAGATGCAGACTTCTATGGCTACACCTTC.